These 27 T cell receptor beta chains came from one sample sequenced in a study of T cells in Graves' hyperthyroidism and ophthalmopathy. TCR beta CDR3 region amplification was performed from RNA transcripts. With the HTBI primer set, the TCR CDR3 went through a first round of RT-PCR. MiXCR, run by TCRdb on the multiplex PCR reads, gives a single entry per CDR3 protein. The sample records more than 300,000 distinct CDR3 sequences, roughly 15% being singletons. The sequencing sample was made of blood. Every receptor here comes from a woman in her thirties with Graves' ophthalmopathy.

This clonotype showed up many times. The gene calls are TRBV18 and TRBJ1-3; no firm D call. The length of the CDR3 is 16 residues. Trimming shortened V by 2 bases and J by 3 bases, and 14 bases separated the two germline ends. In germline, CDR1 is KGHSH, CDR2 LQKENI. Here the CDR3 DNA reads TGTGCCAGCTCACCAAGTCCAATCATAAATGGAAACACCATATATTTT. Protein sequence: CASSPSPIINGNTIYF.

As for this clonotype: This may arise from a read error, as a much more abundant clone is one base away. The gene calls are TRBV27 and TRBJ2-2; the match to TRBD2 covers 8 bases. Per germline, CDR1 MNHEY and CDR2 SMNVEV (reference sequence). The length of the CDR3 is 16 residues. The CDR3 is CASGLYIRGGFGELFF. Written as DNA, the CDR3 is TGTGCCAGCGGTTTATATATCCGGGGGGGCTTCGGGGAGCTGTTTTTT.

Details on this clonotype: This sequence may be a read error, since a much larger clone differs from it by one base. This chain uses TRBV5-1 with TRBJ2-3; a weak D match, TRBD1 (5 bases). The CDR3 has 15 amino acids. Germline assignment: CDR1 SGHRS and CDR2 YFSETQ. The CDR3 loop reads CASSLGTIRTGTQYF. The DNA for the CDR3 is TGCGCCAGCAGCTTGGGAACGATTCGCACAGGTACGCAGTATTTT.

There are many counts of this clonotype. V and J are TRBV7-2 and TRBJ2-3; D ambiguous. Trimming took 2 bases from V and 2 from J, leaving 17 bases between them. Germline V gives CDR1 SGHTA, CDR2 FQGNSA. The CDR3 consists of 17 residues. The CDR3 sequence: CASSLILGAAPTDTQYF. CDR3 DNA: TGTGCCAGCAGCTTAATACTCGGTGCGGCGCCCACAGATACGCAGTATTTT.

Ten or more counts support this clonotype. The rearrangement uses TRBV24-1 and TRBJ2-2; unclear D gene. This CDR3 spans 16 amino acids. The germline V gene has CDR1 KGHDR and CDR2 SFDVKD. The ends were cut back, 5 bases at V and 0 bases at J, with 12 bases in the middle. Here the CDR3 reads CATSVRQPTNTGELFF. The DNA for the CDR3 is TGTGCCACCAGTGTAAGGCAGCCTACGAACACCGGGGAGCTGTTTTTT.

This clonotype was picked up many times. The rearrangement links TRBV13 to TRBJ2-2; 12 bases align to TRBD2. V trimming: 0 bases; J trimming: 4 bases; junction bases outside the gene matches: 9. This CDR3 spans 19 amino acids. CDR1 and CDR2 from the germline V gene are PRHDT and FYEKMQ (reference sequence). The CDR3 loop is CASSLGRTSGIGRTGELFF. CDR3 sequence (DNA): TGTGCCAGCAGCTTAGGCCGGACTAGCGGGATAGGTCGCACCGGGGAGCTGTTTTTT. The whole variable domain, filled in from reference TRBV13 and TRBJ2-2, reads AAGVIQSPRHLIKEKRETATLKCYPIPRHDTVYWYQQGPGQDPQFLISFYEKMQSDKGSIPDRFSAQQFSDYHSELNMSSLELGDSALYFCASSLGRTSGIGRTGELFFGEGSRLTVL.

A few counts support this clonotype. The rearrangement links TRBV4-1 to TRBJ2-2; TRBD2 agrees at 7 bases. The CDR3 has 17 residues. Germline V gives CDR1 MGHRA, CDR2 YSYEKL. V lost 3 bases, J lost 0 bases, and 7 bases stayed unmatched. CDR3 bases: TGCGCCAGCAGCCAGCGCGGGAGCCCCTCGAACACCGGGGAGCTGTTTTTT. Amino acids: CASSQRGSPSNTGELFF.

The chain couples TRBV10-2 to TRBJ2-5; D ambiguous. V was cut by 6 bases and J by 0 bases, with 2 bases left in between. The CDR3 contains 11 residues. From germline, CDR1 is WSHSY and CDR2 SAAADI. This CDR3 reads CASRYQETQYF. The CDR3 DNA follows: TGCGCCAGCAGGTACCAAGAGACCCAGTACTTC.

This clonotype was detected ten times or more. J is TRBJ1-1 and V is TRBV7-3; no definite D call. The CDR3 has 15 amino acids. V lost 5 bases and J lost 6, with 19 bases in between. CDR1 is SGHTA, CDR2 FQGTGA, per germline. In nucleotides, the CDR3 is TGTGCCAGCAGCCTTTCAGCAGCCTCTGGGGCTGAAGCTTTCTTT. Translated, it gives CASSLSAASGAEAFF.

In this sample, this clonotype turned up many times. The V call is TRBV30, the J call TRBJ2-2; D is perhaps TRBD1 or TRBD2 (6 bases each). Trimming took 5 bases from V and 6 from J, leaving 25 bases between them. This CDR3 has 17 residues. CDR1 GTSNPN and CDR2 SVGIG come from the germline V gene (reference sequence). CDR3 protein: CAWSNGANREVAGELFF. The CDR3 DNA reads TGTGCCTGGTCGAATGGGGCAAACAGGGAGGTGGCCGGGGAGCTGTTTTTT.

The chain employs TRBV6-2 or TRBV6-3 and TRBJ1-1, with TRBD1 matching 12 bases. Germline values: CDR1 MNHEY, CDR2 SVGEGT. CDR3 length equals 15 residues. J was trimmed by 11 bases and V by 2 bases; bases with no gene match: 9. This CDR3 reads CASSYVRDRGQEAFF. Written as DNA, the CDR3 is TGTGCCAGCAGTTACGTACGGGACAGGGGGCAGGAGGCTTTCTTT.

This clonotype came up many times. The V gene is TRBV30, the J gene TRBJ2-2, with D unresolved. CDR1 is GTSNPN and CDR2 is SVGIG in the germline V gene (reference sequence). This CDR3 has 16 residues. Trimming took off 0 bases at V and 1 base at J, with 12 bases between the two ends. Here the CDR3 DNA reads TGTGCCTGGAGTGTATTGGCAGCCCAGAACACCGGGGAGCTGTTTTTT. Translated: CAWSVLAAQNTGELFF.

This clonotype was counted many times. CDR3 DNA sequence: TGTGCCAGCAGCTCGCGGACAGGCTACGAGCAGTACTTC. Protein: CASSSRTGYEQYF. The chain joins TRBV2 to TRBJ2-7; TRBD1 agrees at 7 bases. Germline assignment: CDR1 SNHLY and CDR2 FYNNEI. The CDR3 consists of 13 residues. Trimming at V came to 6 bases and at J to 3 bases, leaving 5 bases not matched to a gene.

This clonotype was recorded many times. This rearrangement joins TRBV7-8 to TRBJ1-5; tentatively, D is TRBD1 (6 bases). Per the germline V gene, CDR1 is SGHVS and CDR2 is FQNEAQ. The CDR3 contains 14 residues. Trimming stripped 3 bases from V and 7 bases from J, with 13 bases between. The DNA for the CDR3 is TGTGCCAGCAGCTTCCGAGGGGGAGGACAGCCCCAGCATTTT. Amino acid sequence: CASSFRGGGQPQHF.

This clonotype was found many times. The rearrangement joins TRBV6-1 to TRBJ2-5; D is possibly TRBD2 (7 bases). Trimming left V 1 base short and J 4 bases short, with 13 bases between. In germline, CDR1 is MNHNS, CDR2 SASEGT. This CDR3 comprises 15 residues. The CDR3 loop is CASSEGWGGIETQYF. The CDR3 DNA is TGTGCCAGCAGTGAAGGATGGGGGGGCATAGAGACCCAGTACTTC.

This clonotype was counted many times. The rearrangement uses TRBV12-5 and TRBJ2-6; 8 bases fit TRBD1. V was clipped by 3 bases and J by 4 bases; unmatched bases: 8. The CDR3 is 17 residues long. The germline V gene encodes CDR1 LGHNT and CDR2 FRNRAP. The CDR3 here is CASGFGAGGTGANVLTF. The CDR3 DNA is TGTGCTAGTGGTTTCGGCGCAGGGGGCACCGGGGCCAACGTCCTGACTTTC.

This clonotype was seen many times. CDR3 in amino acids: CSALRDRANQETQYF. CDR3 sequence (DNA): TGCAGTGCCCTCAGAGACAGGGCGAACCAAGAGACCCAGTACTTC. The chain carries TRBV20-1 and TRBJ2-5; 7 bases agree with TRBD1. The CDR3 runs to 15 residues. Trimming removed 6 bases from V and 0 bases from J; junction bases left unmatched: 10. The germline V gene has CDR1 DFQATT and CDR2 SNEGSKA (reference sequence).

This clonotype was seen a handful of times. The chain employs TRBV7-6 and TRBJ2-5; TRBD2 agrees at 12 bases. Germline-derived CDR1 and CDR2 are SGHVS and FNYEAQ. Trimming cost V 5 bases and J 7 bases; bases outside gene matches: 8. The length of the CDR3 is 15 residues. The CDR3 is CASSPLAGGQGTQYF. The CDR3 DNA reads TGTGCCAGCAGCCCCCTAGCGGGGGGGCAGGGGACCCAGTACTTC.

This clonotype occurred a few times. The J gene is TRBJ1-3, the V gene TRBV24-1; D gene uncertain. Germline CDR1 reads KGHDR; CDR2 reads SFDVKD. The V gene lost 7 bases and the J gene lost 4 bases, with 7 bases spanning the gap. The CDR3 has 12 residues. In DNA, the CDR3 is TGTGCCACCAGCAAGTCCGGAAACACCATATATTTT. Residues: CATSKSGNTIYF.

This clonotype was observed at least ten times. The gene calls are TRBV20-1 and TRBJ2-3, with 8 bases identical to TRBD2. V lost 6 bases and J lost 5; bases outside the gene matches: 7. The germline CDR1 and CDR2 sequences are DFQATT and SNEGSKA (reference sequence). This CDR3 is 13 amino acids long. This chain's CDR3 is CSADPGGQDTQYF. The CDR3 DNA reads TGCAGTGCAGACCCGGGGGGGCAAGATACGCAGTATTTT.

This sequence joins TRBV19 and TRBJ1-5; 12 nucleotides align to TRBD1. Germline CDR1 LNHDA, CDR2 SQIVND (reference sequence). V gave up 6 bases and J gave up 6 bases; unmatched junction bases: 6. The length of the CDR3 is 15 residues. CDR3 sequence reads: CASSSGQGAGQPQHF. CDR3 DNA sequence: TGTGCCAGTAGCTCGGGACAGGGGGCTGGTCAGCCCCAGCATTTT.

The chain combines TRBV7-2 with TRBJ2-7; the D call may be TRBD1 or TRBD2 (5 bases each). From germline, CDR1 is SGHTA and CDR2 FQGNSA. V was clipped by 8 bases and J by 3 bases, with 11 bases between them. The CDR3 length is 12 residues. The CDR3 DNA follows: TGTGCCAGCGGGACCCAAGACTACGAGCAGTACTTC. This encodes CASGTQDYEQYF.

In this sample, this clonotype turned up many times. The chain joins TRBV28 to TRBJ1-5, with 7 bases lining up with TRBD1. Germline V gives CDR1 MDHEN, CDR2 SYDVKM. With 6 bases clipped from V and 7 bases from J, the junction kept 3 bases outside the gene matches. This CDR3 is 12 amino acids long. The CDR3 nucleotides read TGTGCCAGCAGAAAGGGGGCGCAGCCCCAGCATTTT. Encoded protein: CASRKGAQPQHF.

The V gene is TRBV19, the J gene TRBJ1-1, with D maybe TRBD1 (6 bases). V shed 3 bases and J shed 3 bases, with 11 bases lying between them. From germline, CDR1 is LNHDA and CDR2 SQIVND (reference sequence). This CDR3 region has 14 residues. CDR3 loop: CASSMTGGDTEAFF. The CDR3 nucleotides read TGTGCCAGTAGTATGACAGGCGGAGACACTGAAGCTTTCTTT.

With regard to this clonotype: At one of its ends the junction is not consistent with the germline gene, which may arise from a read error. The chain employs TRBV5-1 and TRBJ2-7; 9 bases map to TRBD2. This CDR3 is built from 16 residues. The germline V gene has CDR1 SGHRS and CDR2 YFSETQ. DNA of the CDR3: TGTGCCAGCAGCTTGGGAACAGCGGGGGGTTCCTACGAGCAGTACTTC. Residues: CASSLGTAGGSYEQYF.

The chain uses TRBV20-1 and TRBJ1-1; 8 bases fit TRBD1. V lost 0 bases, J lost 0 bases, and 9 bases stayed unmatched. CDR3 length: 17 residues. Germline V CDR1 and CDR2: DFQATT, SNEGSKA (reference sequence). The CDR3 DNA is TGCAGTGCTAGAGATCCAGGGGGCTCGGGGATGAACACTGAAGCTTTCTTT. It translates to CSARDPGGSGMNTEAFF.

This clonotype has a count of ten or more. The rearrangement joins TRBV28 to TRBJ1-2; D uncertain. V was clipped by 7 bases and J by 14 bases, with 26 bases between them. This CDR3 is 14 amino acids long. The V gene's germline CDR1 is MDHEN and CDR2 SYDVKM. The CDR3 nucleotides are TGTGCCAGCAACACGGCGTCTCGGGTCGTTCGGGATACCTTC. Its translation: CASNTASRVVRDTF.